The source of this T cell receptor (beta chain) is a study of cytomegalovirus exposure and HLA in healthy donors. With 0 bases clipped from V and 4 bases from J, the junction kept 5 bases outside the gene matches. Per germline, CDR1 LGHNA and CDR2 YNFKEQ. The CDR3 spans 17 residues. Use of 60 Vbeta and 13 Jbeta primers characterized the PCR. Method: immunoSEQ multiplex PCR; TCRdb's copy keeps in-frame clones and lacks some. This table has over 85,000 clones, 77% appearing once. The V and J genes are TRBV4-2 and TRBJ2-1; 11 bases align to TRBD2. Sequenced material: PBMCs. The source is a male donor in good health and CMV-seropositive. The CDR3 coding sequence is TGTGCCAGCAGCCAAGACCCAACTAGCGGGAGATACAATGAGCAGTTCTTC. Its translation is CASSQDPTSGRYNEQFF.